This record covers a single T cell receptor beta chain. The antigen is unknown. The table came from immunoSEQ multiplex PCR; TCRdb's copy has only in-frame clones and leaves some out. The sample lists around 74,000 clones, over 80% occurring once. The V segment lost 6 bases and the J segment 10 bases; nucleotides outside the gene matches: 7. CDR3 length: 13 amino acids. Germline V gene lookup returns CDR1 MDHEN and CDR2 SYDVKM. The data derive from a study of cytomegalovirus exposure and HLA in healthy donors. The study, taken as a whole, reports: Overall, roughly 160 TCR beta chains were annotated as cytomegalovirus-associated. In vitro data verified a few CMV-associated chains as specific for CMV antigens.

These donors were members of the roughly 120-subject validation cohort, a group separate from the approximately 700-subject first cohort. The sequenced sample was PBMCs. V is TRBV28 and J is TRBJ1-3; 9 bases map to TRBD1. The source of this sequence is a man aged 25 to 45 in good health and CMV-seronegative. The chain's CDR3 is CASSLGQGTTIYF. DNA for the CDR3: TGTGCCAGCAGCCTCGGACAGGGGACGACCATATATTTT.